This T cell receptor (beta chain) was profiled in a study of cytomegalovirus exposure and HLA in healthy donors. Study-wide points: Presence/absence analyses treated sequencing depth as roughly uniform across donors. High sensitivity and specificity were reportedly achieved when the classifier diagnosed cytomegalovirus status.

Trimming cost V 8 bases and J 6 bases, with 12 bases left between them. The length of the CDR3 is 12 residues. Germline V gene data show CDR1 as SGHNT and CDR2 as YENEEA. In the case of this clone: The antigen is unknown.

PCR employed 60 Vbeta and 13 Jbeta primers. TCRdb keeps only in-frame clones here, not all; method: immunoSEQ multiplex PCR. This table has roughly 83,000 clones, just under 75% appearing once. The receptor was isolated from a man aged 55 to 70 in good health and CMV-seronegative. The rearrangement joins TRBV11-3 to TRBJ2-3; maybe TRBD1 (6 bases). Sequenced sample: PBMCs. The CDR3 spells CASSPRGDTQYF. CDR3 in DNA: TGTGCCAGCTCCCCGAGGGGGGATACGCAGTATTTT. Combining the CDR3 with reference TRBV11-3 and TRBJ2-3 gives the whole variable domain EAGVVQSPRYKIIEKKQPVAFWCNPISGHNTLYWYLQNLGQGPELLIRYENEEAVDDSQLPKDRFSAERLKGVDSTLKIQPAELGDSAVYLCASSPRGDTQYFGPGTRLTVL.